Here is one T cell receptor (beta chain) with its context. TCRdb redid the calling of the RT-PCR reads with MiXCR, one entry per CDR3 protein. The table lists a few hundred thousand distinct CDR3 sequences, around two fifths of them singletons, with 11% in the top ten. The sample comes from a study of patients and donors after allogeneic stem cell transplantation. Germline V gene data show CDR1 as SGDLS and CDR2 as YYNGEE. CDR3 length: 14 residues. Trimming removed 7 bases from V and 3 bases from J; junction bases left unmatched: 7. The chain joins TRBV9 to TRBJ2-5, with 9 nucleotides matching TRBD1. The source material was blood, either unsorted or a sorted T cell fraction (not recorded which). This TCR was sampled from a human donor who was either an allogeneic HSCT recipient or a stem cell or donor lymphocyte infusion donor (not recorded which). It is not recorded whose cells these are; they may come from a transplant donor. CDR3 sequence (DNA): TGTGCCAGCGGGGTGGGACAGGGCAAAGAGACCCAGTACTTC. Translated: CASGVGQGKETQYF.